Each of the 29 T cell receptor beta chains below was sequenced from the same sample in a study of blood T cell repertoires in COVID-19. Profiling relied on immunoSEQ multiplex PCR, and the TCRdb table lists in-frame clones only, not all of them. The sample lists around 250,000 clones; about 83% were seen once. The sample taken for sequencing was peripheral blood. The receptors come from an elderly man with acute or convalescent COVID-19.

This clone was seen once. The chain carries TRBV30 and TRBJ1-6, with D possibly being TRBD1 (6 bases). There are 15 residues in the CDR3. Trimming pared 1 base from V and 4 bases from J, leaving 11 bases between. The germline V gene has CDR1 GTSNPN and CDR2 SVGIG (reference sequence). This CDR3 is CAWSGGGVYNSPLHF. DNA for the CDR3: TGTGCCTGGAGTGGAGGGGGGGTTTATAATTCACCCCTCCACTTT.

The rearrangement uses TRBV6-1 and TRBJ1-2, with D perhaps matching TRBD1 (5 bases). Germline V gene data show CDR1 as MNHNS and CDR2 as SASEGT. Trimming cost V 3 bases and J 8 bases, with 13 bases left between them. The length of the CDR3 is 13 residues. Here the CDR3 DNA reads TGTGCCAGCAGTGAGGCGGGGGTCGGGGGCTACACCTTC. Translating gives CASSEAGVGGYTF.

This clone was observed a handful of times. The chain recombines TRBV14 with TRBJ2-5, with no clear D. Germline CDR1 SGHDN, CDR2 FVKESK. The ends were cut back, 4 bases at V and 2 bases at J, with 8 bases in the middle. The CDR3 has 13 amino acids. The CDR3 region is CASSRFPQETQYF. The CDR3 nucleotides read TGTGCCAGCAGCCGTTTCCCGCAAGAGACCCAGTACTTC.

The chain uses TRBV10-2 and TRBJ2-3, with 7 positions matching TRBD2. The CDR3 covers 14 residues. CDR1 is WSHSY, CDR2 SAAADI, per germline. The trim removed 7 bases at V and 2 bases at J, leaving 6 bases unmatched. CDR3 sequence reads: CASTFRGVTDTQYF. The CDR3 DNA follows: TGCGCCAGCACATTCCGGGGGGTCACAGATACGCAGTATTTT.

V is TRBV27 and J is TRBJ1-2; TRBD1 agrees at 7 bases. V shed 4 bases and J 0 bases; nucleotides not matched to a gene: 8. This CDR3 is built from 16 residues. In germline, CDR1 is MNHEY, CDR2 SMNVEV (reference sequence). The CDR3 reads CASSSYRDRTNYGYTF. For the CDR3, the DNA is TGTGCCAGCAGTTCATACCGGGACAGAACTAACTATGGCTACACCTTC.

The rearrangement joins TRBV5-1 to TRBJ2-7, with 7 bases aligning to TRBD1. This CDR3 contains 14 residues. After removal of 4 bases from V and 2 bases from J, the junction contained 6 bases not matched to a gene. Per the germline V gene, CDR1 is SGHRS and CDR2 is YFSETQ. The CDR3 sequence: CASSDRQGPYEQYF. The CDR3 DNA reads TGCGCCAGCAGCGATAGACAGGGTCCCTACGAGCAGTACTTC.

The chain uses TRBV27 and TRBJ1-2; TRBD1 matches 9 bases. From germline, CDR1 is MNHEY and CDR2 SMNVEV (reference sequence). CDR3 length: 14 amino acids. V shed 3 bases, J shed 7 bases, and the junction held 6 bases outside the gene matches. The chain's CDR3 is CASSFGQGSFGYTF. CDR3 DNA: TGTGCCAGCAGTTTTGGACAGGGGTCGTTTGGCTACACCTTC.

This clone was detected ten times or more. In the same sample, other DNA sequences code for this CDR3. The chain is built from TRBV3-1 (or the pseudogene TRBV3-2) and TRBJ2-7; D is perhaps TRBD2 (7 bases). The CDR3 sequence is 15 residues long. Germline V CDR1 and CDR2: LGHDT, YNNKEL (reference sequence). Trimming stripped 1 base from V and 2 bases from J, with 12 bases between. The CDR3 region is CASSQGGGNPYEQYF. In nucleotides, the CDR3 is TGTGCCAGCAGCCAAGGCGGGGGCAATCCCTACGAGCAGTACTTC.

The chain employs TRBV2 and TRBJ1-5, with 8 bases fitting TRBD1. This CDR3 comprises 14 residues. Germline trimming cut 7 bases from V and 2 bases from J; bases unmatched to any gene: 4. The germline V gene has CDR1 SNHLY and CDR2 FYNNEI. CDR3 DNA sequence: TGTGCCAGCACTATGGACAGGGGCAATCAGCCCCAGCATTTT. It specifies CASTMDRGNQPQHF.

The sample holds one count of this clone. J is TRBJ1-3 and V is TRBV5-6; D is ambiguous. CDR1 and CDR2 from the germline V gene are SGHDT and YYEEEE. The CDR3 loop spans 14 amino acids. Trimming shortened V by 1 base and J by 4 bases, and 9 bases separated the two germline ends. The CDR3, as DNA: TGTGCCAGCAGCTTGCGGGGAGTAGGAAACACCATATATTTT. Protein product: CASSLRGVGNTIYF.

V and J are TRBV11-2 and TRBJ2-7, with D possibly matching TRBD1 (5 bases). Trimming cost V 1 base and J 5 bases, with 6 bases left between them. The length of the CDR3 is 12 residues. Germline loops: CDR1 SGHAT, CDR2 FQNNGV. The DNA for the CDR3 is TGTGCCAGCAGCTTAGGCAGGGACGAGCAGTACTTC. Translation gives CASSLGRDEQYF.

The chain links TRBV5-4 to TRBJ2-5, with a weak D call TRBD2 (6 bases). The V gene lost 2 bases and the J gene lost 5 bases, with 13 bases spanning the gap. The CDR3 runs 14 residues. Germline assignment: CDR1 SGHNT and CDR2 YYREEE (reference sequence). CDR3: CASSLAGGPETQYF. CDR3 nucleotide sequence: TGTGCCAGCAGCTTAGCGGGTGGGCCGGAGACCCAGTACTTC.

This clone was observed a handful of times. This rearrangement joins TRBV7-9 to TRBJ1-1, with TRBD1 matching over 8 bases. CDR1 and CDR2 (germline): SEHNR, FQNEAQ (reference sequence). There are 15 residues in the CDR3. The junction had 13 bases not matched to a gene; V was cut back by 7 bases and J by 6 bases. For the CDR3, the DNA is TGTGCCAGCACTTTTCTTACCGGGACAGGCTCTGAAGCTTTCTTT. Its translation is CASTFLTGTGSEAFF.

The chain has TRBV7-3 and TRBJ2-1; tentatively, D is TRBD1 (5 bases). Germline CDR1 and CDR2: SGHTA and FQGTGA. CDR3 length equals 18 residues. The V and J ends lost 0 bases and 1 base respectively, with 16 bases between them. For the CDR3, the DNA is TGTGCCAGCAGCTTAACGATCATGGGTGGGGCGTCCTACAATGAGCAGTTCTTC. Encoded protein: CASSLTIMGGASYNEQFF.

This clone was picked up a small number of times. The rearrangement joins TRBV6-5 to TRBJ2-7; TRBD1 agrees at 7 bases. The trim removed 9 bases at V and 2 bases at J, leaving 10 bases unmatched. The CDR3 is 14 residues long. CDR1 and CDR2 from the germline V gene are MNHEY and SVGAGI. CDR3 bases: TGTGCCAGTTCGTCGCCGGACAGGCCCTACGAGCAGTACTTC. Its protein product is CASSSPDRPYEQYF.

The V call is TRBV7-2, the J call TRBJ2-3; 7 bases agree with TRBD1. CDR1 and CDR2 from the germline V gene are SGHTA and FQGNSA. The CDR3 is 14 residues long. Trimming at V came to 6 bases and at J to 5 bases, leaving 8 bases not matched to a gene. Written as DNA, the CDR3 is TGTGCCAGCAGTCAAACAGGGGCAGAAGATACGCAGTATTTT. This gives the protein CASSQTGAEDTQYF.

J is TRBJ1-1 and V is TRBV19; no definite D call. The CDR3 totals 11 residues. V gave up 7 bases and J gave up 10 bases, with 13 bases separating them. The germline CDR1 and CDR2 sequences are LNHDA and SQIVND (reference sequence). The CDR3 protein is CASTNVAGAFF. The CDR3 DNA is TGTGCCAGTACGAACGTAGCCGGAGCTTTCTTT.

The gene calls are TRBV14 and TRBJ1-1; D ambiguous. With 6 bases removed from V and 6 bases from J, the gap between germline ends came to 14 bases. Germline V gene sequence: CDR1 SGHDN, CDR2 FVKESK. The CDR3 is 13 amino acids. The CDR3 bases are TGTGCCAGCAGGGAGCCGGGTCGGTCTGAAGCTTTCTTT. It encodes CASREPGRSEAFF. Based on the CDR3 plus reference TRBV14 and TRBJ1-1, the full variable domain is EAGVTQFPSHSVIEKGQTVTLRCDPISGHDNLYWYRRVMGKEIKFLLHFVKESKQDESGMPNNRFLAERTGGTYSTLKVQPAELEDSGVYFCASREPGRSEAFFGQGTRLTVV.

This chain connects TRBV30 to TRBJ2-3, with 7 nucleotides matching TRBD1. The J segment lost 4 bases and the V segment lost 1 base, leaving 11 bases of the junction unmatched. Germline CDR1 is GTSNPN and CDR2 is SVGIG (reference sequence). The CDR3 sequence is 16 residues long. The CDR3 DNA sequence: TGTGCCTGGAGTGGAGGACAGGTGGTGATAGCAGATACGCAGTATTTT. It is translated as CAWSGGQVVIADTQYF.

The chain employs TRBV6-1 and TRBJ2-2, with D possibly being TRBD2 (5 bases). The ends were cut back, 2 bases at V and 7 bases at J, with 17 bases in the middle. This CDR3 contains 16 residues. In germline, CDR1 is MNHNS, CDR2 SASEGT. The chain's CDR3 is CASSERRQVDIGELFF. The CDR3 DNA sequence: TGTGCCAGCAGTGAAAGGAGGCAGGTTGATATCGGGGAGCTGTTTTTT.

The chain employs TRBV6-5 and TRBJ1-2; D is possibly TRBD1 (5 bases). The CDR3 contains 13 residues. Germline loops: CDR1 MNHEY, CDR2 SVGAGI. The ends were cut back, 11 bases at V and 2 bases at J, with 15 bases in the middle. The CDR3 spells CAAHPRQNYGYTF. The DNA for the CDR3 is TGTGCCGCGCACCCCAGACAGAACTATGGCTACACCTTC.

The chain combines TRBV13 with TRBJ1-3, with 8 bases identical to TRBD1. Trimming took 6 bases from V and 0 from J; bases not matched to a gene: 7. Germline V gene lookup returns CDR1 PRHDT and CDR2 FYEKMQ (reference sequence). The CDR3 has 16 amino acids. In nucleotides, the CDR3 is TGTGCCAGCAGTGACAGGGGCCAAAGCTCTGGAAACACCATATATTTT. Translating it yields CASSDRGQSSGNTIYF.

The chain links TRBV7-9 to TRBJ2-1, with TRBD1 identical over 10 bases. Unmatched junction bases numbered 9, after V lost 5 bases and J lost 5 bases. The CDR3 contains 16 residues. CDR1 and CDR2 (germline): SEHNR, FQNEAQ (reference sequence). Written as DNA, the CDR3 is TGTGCCAGCAGCCCAGGGACAGGGGCGACTAACAATGAGCAGTTCTTC. Translation: CASSPGTGATNNEQFF.

The V call is TRBV5-1, the J call TRBJ2-7, with TRBD1 matching 9 bases. V lost 4 bases and J lost 2; bases outside the gene matches: 7. This CDR3 is built from 15 residues. In germline, CDR1 is SGHRS, CDR2 YFSETQ. The CDR3 loop is CASSETGQGPYEQYF. The CDR3 bases are TGCGCCAGCAGCGAGACGGGACAGGGTCCCTACGAGCAGTACTTC.

This clone was picked up one time. This chain uses TRBV11-2 with TRBJ2-1; possibly TRBD1 for D (5 bases). CDR1 is SGHAT, CDR2 FQNNGV, per germline. V shed 3 bases and J shed 9 bases, with 12 bases lying between them. This CDR3 contains 13 residues. CDR3 region: CASSFSRVSEQFF. The DNA for the CDR3 is TGTGCCAGCAGCTTCAGCAGGGTATCTGAGCAGTTCTTC.

V is TRBV21-1 and J is TRBJ1-1. TRBV21-1 is a pseudogene. The CDR3 extends over 14 amino acids. The CDR3 protein is CASSATGRVAEAFF. CDR3 bases: TGTGCCAGCAGCGCCACAGGGAGGGTTGCTGAAGCTTTCTTT.

The V and J genes are TRBV24-1 and TRBJ2-1, with D maybe TRBD1 (5 bases). The CDR3 runs to 13 residues. Germline V lookup: CDR1 KGHDR, CDR2 SFDVKD. The V and J ends lost 0 bases and 8 bases respectively, with 7 bases between them. The CDR3 bases are TGTGCCACCAGTGATTTGAGGGGCGATGAGCAGTTCTTC. Amino acids: CATSDLRGDEQFF.

The chain links TRBV6-4 to TRBJ2-2; 10 nucleotides agree with TRBD2. With 6 bases clipped from V and 0 bases from J, the junction kept 4 bases outside the gene matches. The CDR3 length is 16 residues. Germline lookup yields CDR1 MRHNA and CDR2 SNTAGT. CDR3 sequence: CASSRLAGPNTGELFF. The CDR3 bases are TGTGCCAGCAGCCGACTAGCGGGTCCGAACACCGGGGAGCTGTTTTTT.

The chain combines TRBV25-1 with TRBJ2-5, with 11 bases identical to TRBD2. The CDR3 runs 15 residues. Germline loops: CDR1 MGHDK, CDR2 SYGVNS. V lost 4 bases and J lost 8; bases outside the gene matches: 9. CDR3 sequence (DNA): TGTGCCAGCAGTGCGCCCGGACTAGCGGGCAAAACCCAGTACTTC. It encodes CASSAPGLAGKTQYF.